These 27 T cell receptor beta chains originate from one sample sequenced in a study of human T cells and chemical hapten exposure. Documented time point: patch test 2, 6 weeks after DPC sensitization. The treatment is: therapeutic diphenylcyclopropenone sensitization with weekly scalp DPC. Via MiXCR, TCRdb re-called the RACE reads, giving one row per CDR3 protein. The top ten hold about 3% of the sample, which has approximately 92,000 distinct CDR3 sequences, 11% seen once. The material was whole blood, obtained in connection with sensitization to the hapten diphenylcyclopropenone (DPC). The receptor source for this set is a woman aged 40 to 49 with alopecia areata. Some clones in this sample may be carry-over from other donors' samples.

This CDR3 is CASSRAGQHGNEQFF. Here the CDR3 DNA reads TGTGCCAGTAGTAGAGCGGGACAGCATGGCAATGAGCAGTTCTTC. This chain joins TRBV19 and TRBJ2-1, with D perhaps being TRBD1 or TRBD2 (7 bases each). Trimming cost V 4 bases and J 6 bases, with 16 bases left between them. The V gene's germline CDR1 is LNHDA and CDR2 SQIVND (reference sequence). CDR3 length equals 15 residues.

This clonotype was seen many times. The chain carries TRBV20-1 and TRBJ1-4; D may be TRBD1 (6 bases). Trimming shortened V by 5 bases and J by 3 bases, and 19 bases separated the two germline ends. The germline CDR1 and CDR2 sequences are DFQATT and SNEGSKA (reference sequence). The CDR3 consists of 16 residues. CDR3 DNA sequence: TGCAGTGCTCGGCGGGGGGGCGCGTCATCTAATGAAAAACTGTTTTTT. Encoded protein: CSARRGGASSNEKLFF.

A few counts support this clonotype. The chain combines TRBV28 with TRBJ2-7; D gene unclear. Between the trimmed V and J ends, which lost 3 bases and 6 bases, there was a span of 15 bases. This CDR3 spans 14 amino acids. CDR1 and CDR2 (germline): MDHEN, SYDVKM. The CDR3 DNA sequence: TGTGCCAGCAGTTTTTCAGTGCTGTATCCCGAGCAGTACTTC. Its protein is CASSFSVLYPEQYF.

This chain connects TRBV28 to TRBJ2-3; 9 bases match TRBD2. V trimming: 0 bases; J trimming: 1 base; junction bases outside the gene matches: 5. CDR1 MDHEN and CDR2 SYDVKM come from the germline V gene. The length of the CDR3 is 17 residues. CDR3 sequence (DNA): TGTGCCAGCAGTTTATGGGCTAGCGGGGAGGGCACAGATACGCAGTATTTT. Protein product: CASSLWASGEGTDTQYF.

This clonotype has at least ten counts. The chain carries TRBV12-3 or TRBV12-4 and TRBJ2-3; D not resolved. V lost 3 bases, J lost 2 bases, and 9 bases lay in between. The CDR3 consists of 14 residues. The CDR3, as DNA: TGTGCCAGCAGTTTTCAGACTTCCACAGATACGCAGTATTTT. Protein product: CASSFQTSTDTQYF.

This clonotype was counted a few times. The rearrangement links TRBV20-1 to TRBJ2-1, with D tentatively TRBD1 (6 bases). Trimming removed 4 bases from V and 6 bases from J, with 19 bases in between. CDR1 and CDR2 from the germline V gene are DFQATT and SNEGSKA (reference sequence). The CDR3 is 15 residues long. The CDR3 here is CSAISPRTAFNEQFF. CDR3 DNA: TGCAGTGCTATCTCCCCCCGGACAGCTTTCAATGAGCAGTTCTTC.

This clonotype was detected only a few times. V usage is TRBV6-2 or TRBV6-3 and J usage is TRBJ1-5, with 9 bases matching TRBD1. The CDR3 runs to 15 residues. V shed 5 bases and J 4 bases; nucleotides not matched to a gene: 6. Germline V gene sequence: CDR1 MNHEY, CDR2 SVGEGT. CDR3 bases: TGTGCCAGCAGTGTTGGGACAGGGAATAATCAGCCCCAGCATTTT. Protein: CASSVGTGNNQPQHF.

Concerning this clonotype itself: With a much larger clone just one base away, this may be a read error. V usage is TRBV30 and J usage is TRBJ2-1; no reliable D call. Trimming stripped 1 base from V and 5 bases from J, with 9 bases between. The germline V gene encodes CDR1 GTSNPN and CDR2 SVGIG (reference sequence). The CDR3 loop spans 13 amino acids. The CDR3 reads CAWSGRVHNEQFF. The CDR3 DNA sequence: TGTGCCTGGAGTGGACGAGTTCACAATGAGCAGTTCTTC.

This clonotype was counted between two and nine times. The chain joins TRBV18 to TRBJ2-5; D remains unclear. The germline CDR1 and CDR2 sequences are KGHSH and LQKENI. CDR3 length: 13 amino acids. V was shortened by 2 bases and J by 2 bases, with 6 bases between the two germline ends. This CDR3 is CASSPALQETQYF. The CDR3 nucleotides are TGTGCCAGCTCACCAGCCCTACAAGAGACCCAGTACTTC.

This clonotype occurred once. The V gene is TRBV20-1, the J gene TRBJ1-4; TRBD1 might be the D (5 bases). Trimming pared 3 bases from V and 5 bases from J, leaving 13 bases between. The length of the CDR3 is 14 residues. Germline loops: CDR1 DFQATT, CDR2 SNEGSKA (reference sequence). The CDR3 DNA sequence: TGCAGTGCTAGTCCTGGGGGGAAAAATGAAAAACTGTTTTTT. Encoded protein: CSASPGGKNEKLFF.

This clonotype was detected ten times or more. The chain recombines TRBV12-5 with TRBJ2-2; D is possibly TRBD2 (6 bases). Germline CDR1 reads LGHNT; CDR2 reads FRNRAP. The CDR3 spans 15 residues. V dropped 4 bases and J dropped 7 bases, with 16 bases sitting between them. CDR3 bases: TGTGCTAGTGGTTCTCTTGGAGGGTCCAACGGGGAGCTGTTTTTT. Translating gives CASGSLGGSNGELFF.

As to this clonotype: Possible read error: a much larger clone is one base away. V usage is TRBV7-2 and J usage is TRBJ1-6, with 10 nucleotides matching TRBD1. CDR3 size: 15 residues. Germline values: CDR1 SGHTA, CDR2 FQGNSA. Written as DNA, the CDR3 is TGTGCCAGCAGCCCGGGACAGGGGTACAATTCATCCCTCCACTTT. Its translation: CASSPGQGYNSSLHF.

This clonotype occurred many times. This rearrangement joins TRBV20-1 to TRBJ2-1; the match to TRBD2 covers 7 bases. Trimming cost V 5 bases and J 0 bases; bases outside gene matches: 13. Germline V gives CDR1 DFQATT, CDR2 SNEGSKA (reference sequence). The CDR3 spans 17 residues. CDR3 DNA sequence: TGCAGTGCTCGGACTAGTTTTTCACAGCTCTCCTACAATGAGCAGTTCTTC. Its protein is CSARTSFSQLSYNEQFF.

This clonotype was found a few times. V and J are TRBV11-3 and TRBJ2-2, with D possibly TRBD2 on 6 matching bases. CDR1 and CDR2 from the germline V gene are SGHNT and YENEEA. V lost 5 bases, J lost 6 bases, and 10 bases lay in between. The CDR3 has 13 amino acids. The CDR3 loop reads CASSKRLAGELFF. The CDR3 DNA reads as TGTGCCAGCAGCAAAAGACTAGCCGGGGAGCTGTTTTTT. Full variable domain (missing parts from reference TRBV11-3 and TRBJ2-2): EAGVVQSPRYKIIEKKQPVAFWCNPISGHNTLYWYLQNLGQGPELLIRYENEEAVDDSQLPKDRFSAERLKGVDSTLKIQPAELGDSAVYLCASSKRLAGELFFGEGSRLTVL.

This clonotype was seen a few times. V gene TRBV15 combines with J gene TRBJ1-1, with D possibly being TRBD1 (5 bases). Germline values: CDR1 LNHNV, CDR2 YYDKDF (reference sequence). This CDR3 is built from 17 residues. Trimming removed 0 bases from V and 1 base from J, with 15 bases in between. The CDR3: CATSRDRPGPPNTEAFF. DNA for the CDR3: TGTGCCACCAGCAGAGATAGGCCAGGGCCTCCGAACACTGAAGCTTTCTTT. Combining the CDR3 with reference TRBV15 and TRBJ1-1 gives the whole variable domain DAMVIQNPRYQVTQFGKPVTLSCSQTLNHNVMYWYQQKSSQAPKLLFHYYDKDFNNEADTPDNFQSRRPNTSFCFLDIRSPGLGDTAMYLCATSRDRPGPPNTEAFFGQGTRLTVV.

This clonotype showed up just a few times. The chain uses TRBV6-5 and TRBJ2-7; D might be TRBD1 (6 bases). V lost 8 bases and J lost 2, with 19 bases in between. Germline CDR1 and CDR2: MNHEY and SVGAGI. The CDR3 consists of 15 residues. The CDR3 coding sequence is TGTGCCAGCGCCATGAGCAGGGGTGACCCCTACGAGCAGTACTTC. Residues: CASAMSRGDPYEQYF.

This clonotype was counted only a few times. This chain connects TRBV12-3 or TRBV12-4 to TRBJ1-4; 9 bases fit TRBD1. The CDR3 is 15 residues long. V dropped 5 bases and J dropped 7; count of bases not matched to a gene: 8. CDR3 in amino acids: CASSPSRDRVEKLFF. The CDR3 DNA reads as TGTGCCAGCAGTCCCTCCCGGGACAGGGTTGAAAAACTGTTTTTT.

The table lists this clonotype with many counts. The chain carries TRBV28 and TRBJ1-5; no reliable D call. The CDR3 is made up of 16 amino acids. In germline, CDR1 is MDHEN, CDR2 SYDVKM. The V end was cut by 5 bases, the J end by 0 bases, with 14 bases between. In DNA, the CDR3 is TGTGCCAGCAGTCAGGAGCACAGAGTTAGCAATCAGCCCCAGCATTTT. Translated: CASSQEHRVSNQPQHF.

The V and J genes are TRBV3-1 and TRBJ2-3; D is undetermined. The CDR3 spans 14 residues. CDR1 is LGHDT and CDR2 is YNNKEL in the germline V gene (reference sequence). V was shortened by 0 bases and J by 6 bases, with 10 bases between the two germline ends. CDR3 amino acids: CASSQDRYLDTQYF. CDR3 in DNA: TGTGCCAGCAGCCAAGATCGGTACTTGGATACGCAGTATTTT.

This chain uses TRBV20-1 with TRBJ2-7; TRBD2 matches at 7 bases. The CDR3 totals 16 residues. The J segment lost 0 bases and the V segment lost 5 bases, leaving 13 bases of the junction unmatched. CDR1 and CDR2 from the germline V gene are DFQATT and SNEGSKA (reference sequence). The CDR3 DNA is TGCAGTGCTTTTCCCCCCGGGACTAAAAACTCCTACGAGCAGTACTTC. Amino acid sequence: CSAFPPGTKNSYEQYF.

This clonotype was counted many times. The V and J genes are TRBV19 and TRBJ1-5, with 9 bases that match TRBD1. Germline V lookup: CDR1 LNHDA, CDR2 SQIVND (reference sequence). This CDR3 region has 17 residues. The V gene end was trimmed by 5 bases and the J gene end by 4 bases; junction bases not matched to a gene: 12. The chain's CDR3 is CASSFDSGQGGNQPQHF. CDR3 DNA: TGTGCCAGTAGTTTTGATTCGGGACAGGGAGGGAATCAGCCCCAGCATTTT.

This clonotype was detected a few times. This chain connects TRBV28 to TRBJ2-7, with D possibly being TRBD2 (6 bases). Per the germline V gene, CDR1 is MDHEN and CDR2 is SYDVKM. Trimming shortened V by 6 bases and J by 2 bases, and 17 bases separated the two germline ends. CDR3 length: 15 residues. CDR3 DNA: TGTGCCAGCAGGACAAGGGCCGGGGGAACCTACGAGCAGTACTTC. The encoded protein is CASRTRAGGTYEQYF. Using reference TRBV28 and TRBJ2-7 for the parts outside the CDR3, the full variable domain is DVKVTQSSRYLVKRTGEKVFLECVQDMDHENMFWYRQDPGLGLRLIYFSYDVKMKEKGDIPEGYSVSREKKERFSLILESASTNQTSMYLCASRTRAGGTYEQYFGPGTRLTVT.

This clonotype was detected a few times. This chain links TRBV7-2 with TRBJ2-3; D unresolved. CDR1 is SGHTA and CDR2 is FQGNSA in the germline V gene. With 5 bases removed from V and 2 bases from J, the gap between germline ends came to 8 bases. CDR3 length equals 13 residues. The CDR3 nucleotides read TGTGCCAGCAGCCCCGCTTTCACAGATACGCAGTATTTT. This codes for CASSPAFTDTQYF.

The chain carries TRBV4-3 and TRBJ1-2, with D tentatively TRBD1 (5 bases). This CDR3 is 16 amino acids long. Germline values: CDR1 LGHNA, CDR2 YSLEER. The germline V and J ends were trimmed by 0 bases and 4 bases, with 15 bases remaining between them. CDR3 loop: CASSQDPQGGTYGYTF. CDR3 coding DNA: TGCGCCAGCAGCCAAGATCCGCAGGGCGGAACCTATGGCTACACCTTC.

This clonotype showed up many times. V is TRBV7-2 and J is TRBJ1-1; TRBD1 might be the D (5 bases). This CDR3 region has 16 residues. Germline-derived CDR1 and CDR2 are SGHTA and FQGNSA. The V end was cut by 5 bases, the J end by 0 bases, with 16 bases between. In DNA, the CDR3 is TGTGCCAGCAGCCGCGAATCCGGGACGTTGAACACTGAAGCTTTCTTT. Its protein product is CASSRESGTLNTEAFF.

The rearrangement joins TRBV6-5 to TRBJ1-6, with 10 nucleotides matching TRBD1. Losses at the gene ends were 6 bases for V and 7 bases for J; bases not matched to a gene: 3. This CDR3 has 14 amino acids. Germline V gene sequence: CDR1 MNHEY, CDR2 SVGAGI. The CDR3 DNA reads TGTGCCAGCAGAGGGACAGGGGCCAATTCACCCCTCCACTTT. As protein: CASRGTGANSPLHF.

A remark on this clonotype: Without the conserved terminal phenylalanine or tryptophan, this CDR3 likely stems from a read error. The chain combines TRBV4-3 with TRBJ2-2, with D perhaps TRBD2 (5 bases). Trimming cost V 2 bases and J 4 bases, with 20 bases left between them. The CDR3 is 18 residues long. Germline loops: CDR1 LGHNA, CDR2 YSLEER. CDR3 DNA sequence: TGCGCCAGCAGCCAATACCCGGGATCGCAAAGGAGCACCGGGGAGCTGTTTTAT. The encoded protein is CASSQYPGSQRSTGELFY.